These 3 T cell receptor beta chains originate from one sample sequenced in a study of molecular identifiers for immune sequencing clone quantification. TCRdb redid the calling of the PCR reads with MiXCR, one entry per CDR3 protein. The table records approximately 320,000 distinct CDR3 sequences, roughly 24% of them present only once. The specimen sequenced was naive CD8+ T cells from blood, with Jurkat cell RNA spiked in. Subset denoted: FACS-sorted CD8+CD4-CCR7+CD45RA+ naive T cells. The receptors stem from a human donor in good health. Some libraries in this study had Jurkat cell RNA spiked in.

The chain is built from TRBV30 and TRBJ2-1; 7 nucleotides agree with TRBD1. Germline values: CDR1 GTSNPN, CDR2 SVGIG (reference sequence). The ends lost 3 bases at V and 9 bases at J; junction bases unmatched: 11. The CDR3 contains 14 residues. The CDR3 region has the DNA TGTGCCTGGAGCCGACAGGGAAGCACAAGTGAGCAGTTCTTC. Amino acid sequence: CAWSRQGSTSEQFF.

This clonotype was detected only a few times. V is TRBV6-6 and J is TRBJ2-7; D call uncertain. CDR1 MNHNY and CDR2 SVGAGI come from the germline V gene (reference sequence). CDR3 length: 14 amino acids. The V end lost 0 bases, the J end lost 3 bases, and 9 bases lay between the germline ends. CDR3 sequence: CASSYSIRYYEQYF. The CDR3 DNA is TGTGCCAGCAGTTACTCGATTAGATACTACGAGCAGTACTTC.

Turning to this clonotype: A much larger clone differs from this one at a single base, so this may be a read error. The chain couples TRBV7-2 to TRBJ2-3, with TRBD2 as a possible D gene (5 bases). The CDR3 runs 17 residues. Germline-derived CDR1 and CDR2 are SGHTA and FQGNSA. V lost 8 bases and J 2 bases, leaving 23 bases between the germline ends. The CDR3 DNA reads as TGTGCCAGCCGCCAGTACGGACTCCCGACTTCCACAGATACGCAGTATTTT. Translated: CASRQYGLPTSTDTQYF. Based on the CDR3 plus reference TRBV7-2 and TRBJ2-3, the full variable domain is GAGVSQSPSNKVTEKGKDVELRCDPISGHTALYWYRQSLGQGLEFLIYFQGNSAPDKSGLPSDRFSAERTGGSVSTLTIQRTQQEDSAVYLCASRQYGLPTSTDTQYFGPGTRLTVL.